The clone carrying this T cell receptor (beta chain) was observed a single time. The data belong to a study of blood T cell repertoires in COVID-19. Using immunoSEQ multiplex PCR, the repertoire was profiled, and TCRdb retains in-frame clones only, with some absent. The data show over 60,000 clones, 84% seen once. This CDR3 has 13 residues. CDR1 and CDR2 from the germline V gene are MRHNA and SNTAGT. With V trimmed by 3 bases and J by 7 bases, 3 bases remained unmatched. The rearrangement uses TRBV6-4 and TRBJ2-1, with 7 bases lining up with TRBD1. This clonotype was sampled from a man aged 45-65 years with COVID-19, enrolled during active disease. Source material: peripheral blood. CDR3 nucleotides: TGTGCCAGCAGTGAACAGGGGCTAAATGAGCAGTTCTTC. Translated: CASSEQGLNEQFF.